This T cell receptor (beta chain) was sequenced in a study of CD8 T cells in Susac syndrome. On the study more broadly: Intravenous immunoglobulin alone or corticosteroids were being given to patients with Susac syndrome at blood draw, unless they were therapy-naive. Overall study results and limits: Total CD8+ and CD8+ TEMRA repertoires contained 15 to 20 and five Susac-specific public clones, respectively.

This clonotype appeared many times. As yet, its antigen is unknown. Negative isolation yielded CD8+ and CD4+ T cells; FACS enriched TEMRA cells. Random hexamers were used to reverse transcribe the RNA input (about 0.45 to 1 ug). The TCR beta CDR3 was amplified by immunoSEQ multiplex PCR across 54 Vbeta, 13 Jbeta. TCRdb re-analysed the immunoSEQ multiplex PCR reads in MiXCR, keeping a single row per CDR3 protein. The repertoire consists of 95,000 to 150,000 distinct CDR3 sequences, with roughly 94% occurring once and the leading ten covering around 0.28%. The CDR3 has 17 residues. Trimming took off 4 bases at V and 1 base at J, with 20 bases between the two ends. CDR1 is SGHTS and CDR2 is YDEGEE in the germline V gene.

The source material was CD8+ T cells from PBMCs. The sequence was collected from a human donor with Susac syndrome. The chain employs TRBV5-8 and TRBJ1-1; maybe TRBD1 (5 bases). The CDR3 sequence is CASSLAGLLGQNTEAFF. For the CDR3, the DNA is TGTGCCAGCAGCCTGGCGGGACTACTTGGACAGAACACTGAAGCTTTCTTT. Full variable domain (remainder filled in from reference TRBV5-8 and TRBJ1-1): EAGVTQSPTHLIKTRGQQATLRCSPISGHTSVYWYQQALGLGLQFLLWYDEGEERNRGNFPPRFSGRQFPNYSSELNVNALELEDSALYLCASSLAGLLGQNTEAFFGQGTRLTVV.